The clone carrying this T cell receptor (beta chain) appeared many times. Its antigen is undetermined. The V and J ends lost 8 bases and 3 bases, in that order; junction bases with no gene match: 4. The CDR3 loop spans 12 amino acids. The V gene's germline CDR1 is SQVTM and CDR2 ANQGSEA. Study results and caveats: Tumor memory CD4+ T cell TCR gene usage was found to cluster with blood and lymph node memory CD4+ cells and with lymph node naive CD4+ cells.

TCRdb independently ran MiXCR on the 5' RACE reads; one entry per CDR3 protein. The table has roughly 54,000 distinct CDR3 sequences, roughly 17% seen once; the top ten hold approximately 2.1%. Naive CD4+ cells had CD25+ Tregs removed. Source material: naive CD4+ T cells sorted from blood. Specified subset: naive CD4+ T cells, CD4+CD45RA+CD25-. V gene TRBV29-1 combines with J gene TRBJ2-3, with 8 bases identical to TRBD1. This sequence was found in a female donor with breast cancer. The CDR3: CSSRGQTDTQYF. The CDR3 nucleotides are TGCAGCTCCAGGGGGCAGACAGATACGCAGTATTTT.